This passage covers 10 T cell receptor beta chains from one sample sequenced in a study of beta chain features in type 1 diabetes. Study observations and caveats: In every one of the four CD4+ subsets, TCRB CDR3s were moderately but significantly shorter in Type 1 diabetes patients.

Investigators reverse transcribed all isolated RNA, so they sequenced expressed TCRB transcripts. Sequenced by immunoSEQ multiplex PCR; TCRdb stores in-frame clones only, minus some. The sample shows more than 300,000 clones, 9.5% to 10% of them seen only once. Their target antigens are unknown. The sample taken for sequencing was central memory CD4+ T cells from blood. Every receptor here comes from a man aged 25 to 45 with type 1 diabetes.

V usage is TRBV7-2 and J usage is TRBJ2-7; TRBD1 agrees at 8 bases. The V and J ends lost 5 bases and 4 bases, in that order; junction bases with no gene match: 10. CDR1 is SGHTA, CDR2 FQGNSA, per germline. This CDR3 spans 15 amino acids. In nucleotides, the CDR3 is TGTGCCAGCAGCCAGGGCGGACAGGGAGATTACGAGCAGTACTTC. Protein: CASSQGGQGDYEQYF.

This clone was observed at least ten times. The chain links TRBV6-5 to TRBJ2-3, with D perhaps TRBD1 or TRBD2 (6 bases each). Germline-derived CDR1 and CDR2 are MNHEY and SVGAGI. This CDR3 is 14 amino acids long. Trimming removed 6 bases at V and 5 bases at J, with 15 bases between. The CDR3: CASSVGGRKDTQYF. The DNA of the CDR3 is TGTGCCAGCAGCGTAGGGGGGAGGAAAGATACGCAGTATTTT.

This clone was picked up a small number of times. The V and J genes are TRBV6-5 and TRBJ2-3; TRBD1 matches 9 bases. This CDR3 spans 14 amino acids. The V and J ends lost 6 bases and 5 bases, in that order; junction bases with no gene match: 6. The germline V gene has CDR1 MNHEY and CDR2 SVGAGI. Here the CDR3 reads CASRKQGAGDTQYF. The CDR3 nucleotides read TGTGCCAGCAGGAAACAGGGGGCAGGAGATACGCAGTATTTT.

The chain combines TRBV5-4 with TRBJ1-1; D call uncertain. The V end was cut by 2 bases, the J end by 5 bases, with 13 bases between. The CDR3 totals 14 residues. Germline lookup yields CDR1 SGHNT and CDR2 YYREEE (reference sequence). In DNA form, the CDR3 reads TGTGCCAGCAGCTTACAAGTGTCCGGAACTGAAGCTTTCTTT. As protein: CASSLQVSGTEAFF.

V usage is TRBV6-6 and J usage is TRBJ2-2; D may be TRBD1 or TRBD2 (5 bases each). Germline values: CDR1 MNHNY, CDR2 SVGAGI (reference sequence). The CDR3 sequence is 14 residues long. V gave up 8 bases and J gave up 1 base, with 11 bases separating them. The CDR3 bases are TGTGCCAGCCGAATTGGGGGGAACACCGGGGAGCTGTTTTTT. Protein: CASRIGGNTGELFF.

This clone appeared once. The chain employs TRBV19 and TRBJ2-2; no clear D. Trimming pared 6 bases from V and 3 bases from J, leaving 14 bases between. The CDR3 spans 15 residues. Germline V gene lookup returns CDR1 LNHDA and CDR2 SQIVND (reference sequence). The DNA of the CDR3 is TGTGCCAGTAGGAAAGTCCTTGGGTACACCGGGGAGCTGTTTTTT. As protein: CASRKVLGYTGELFF.

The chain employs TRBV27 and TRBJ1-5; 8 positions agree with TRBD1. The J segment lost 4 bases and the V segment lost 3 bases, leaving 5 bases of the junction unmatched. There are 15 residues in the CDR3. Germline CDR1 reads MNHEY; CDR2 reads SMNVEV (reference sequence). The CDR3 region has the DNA TGTGCCAGCAGTTTTTTTGGACAGGGAAATCAGCCCCAGCATTTT. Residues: CASSFFGQGNQPQHF.

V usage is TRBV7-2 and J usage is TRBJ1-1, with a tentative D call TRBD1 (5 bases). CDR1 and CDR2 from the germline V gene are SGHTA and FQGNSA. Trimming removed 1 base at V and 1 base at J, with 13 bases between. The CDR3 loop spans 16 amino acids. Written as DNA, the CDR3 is TGTGCCAGCAGCTTAGAGTTTCGACAGACGAACACTGAAGCTTTCTTT. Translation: CASSLEFRQTNTEAFF.

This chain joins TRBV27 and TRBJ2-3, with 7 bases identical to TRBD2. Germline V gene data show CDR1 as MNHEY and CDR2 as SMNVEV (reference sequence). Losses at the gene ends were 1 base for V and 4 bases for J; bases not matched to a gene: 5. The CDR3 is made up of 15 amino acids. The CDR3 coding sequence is TGTGCCAGCAGTTTATGGCGGGAGAACCCAGATACGCAGTATTTT. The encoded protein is CASSLWRENPDTQYF.

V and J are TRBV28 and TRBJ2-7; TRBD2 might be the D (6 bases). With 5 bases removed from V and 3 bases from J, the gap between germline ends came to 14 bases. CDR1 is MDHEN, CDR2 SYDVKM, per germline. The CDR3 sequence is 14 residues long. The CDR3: CASSTSRRVYEQYF. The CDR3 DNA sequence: TGTGCCAGCAGTACAAGTAGGAGGGTCTACGAGCAGTACTTC. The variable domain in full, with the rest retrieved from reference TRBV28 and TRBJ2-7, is DVKVTQSSRYLVKRTGEKVFLECVQDMDHENMFWYRQDPGLGLRLIYFSYDVKMKEKGDIPEGYSVSREKKERFSLILESASTNQTSMYLCASSTSRRVYEQYFGPGTRLTVT.